These 4 T cell receptor beta chains were sequenced from one sample in a study of T-cell reconstitution after alpha-beta-depleted transplantation in children. The TCRbeta library incorporated unique molecular identifiers. Each CDR3 protein gets one entry after TCRdb re-called the PCR reads with MiXCR. The table has about 420,000 distinct CDR3 sequences, around 15% seen once. The input for sequencing was PBMCs, mostly from graft donor cells, taken 360 days after TCRalphabeta/CD19-depleted stem cell transplant. The receptors derive from a boy under two years old who had a stem cell transplant for Wiskott-Aldrich syndrome, so the T cells may come from the graft donor.

The rearrangement joins TRBV7-9 to TRBJ2-7, with TRBD2 as a possible D gene (6 bases). This CDR3 is 14 amino acids long. Trimming removed 1 base from V and 2 bases from J, with 9 bases in between. The germline V gene encodes CDR1 SEHNR and CDR2 FQNEAQ (reference sequence). CDR3: CASSLGGGAYEQYF. CDR3 sequence (DNA): TGTGCCAGCAGCTTAGGAGGAGGGGCCTACGAGCAGTACTTC. Full variable domain (remainder filled in from reference TRBV7-9 and TRBJ2-7): DTGVSQNPRHKITKRGQNVTFRCDPISEHNRLYWYRQTLGQGPEFLTYFQNEAQLEKSRLLSDRFSAERPKGSFSTLEIQRTEQGDSAMYLCASSLGGGAYEQYFGPGTRLTVT.

This clonotype came up a few times. The rearrangement links TRBV28 to TRBJ2-7; TRBD1 matches at 11 bases. The junction had 16 bases not matched to a gene; V was cut back by 4 bases and J by 5 bases. The CDR3 runs 18 residues. Germline values: CDR1 MDHEN, CDR2 SYDVKM. The CDR3 is CASSSQATRDRGNHEQYF. In DNA, the CDR3 is TGTGCCAGCAGTTCCCAGGCGACCCGGGACAGGGGGAATCACGAGCAGTACTTC.

This clonotype was counted once. This rearrangement joins TRBV7-9 to TRBJ2-3; 11 bases agree with TRBD2. The CDR3 is 15 residues long. Germline V gives CDR1 SEHNR, CDR2 FQNEAQ (reference sequence). J gave up 3 bases and V 5 bases, and 4 bases lay outside the gene matches. For the CDR3, the DNA is TGTGCCAGCAGCGTTAGCGGGGGGGCGACAGATACGCAGTATTTT. This sequence encodes CASSVSGGATDTQYF. The full variable domain, completed using reference TRBV7-9 and TRBJ2-3, is DTGVSQNPRHKITKRGQNVTFRCDPISEHNRLYWYRQTLGQGPEFLTYFQNEAQLEKSRLLSDRFSAERPKGSFSTLEIQRTEQGDSAMYLCASSVSGGATDTQYFGPGTRLTVL.

This clonotype has only a few counts. The V and J genes are TRBV4-1 and TRBJ2-3; D is unclear. The germline V and J ends were trimmed by 0 bases and 4 bases, with 5 bases remaining between them. CDR1 MGHRA and CDR2 YSYEKL come from the germline V gene. There are 13 residues in the CDR3. The CDR3 DNA reads as TGCGCCAGCAGCCAAGATTTCCCAGATACGCAGTATTTT. Its protein product is CASSQDFPDTQYF.